This TCR beta chain comes out of a study of T cell repertoires in cytomegalovirus infection. From germline, CDR1 is MNHNY and CDR2 SVGAGI (reference sequence). The CDR3 covers 16 residues. The V gene end was trimmed by 4 bases and the J gene end by 5 bases; junction bases not matched to a gene: 11. This clonotype has a count of ten or more. The antigen is undetermined. TCRdb fed the reads into MiXCR, producing one record per CDR3 protein. The data hold approximately 120,000 distinct CDR3 sequences, with over 25% observed a single time. Sequencing used CD8+ T cells from cultured PBMCs, obtained from culture after CMV antigen stimulation. The chain couples TRBV6-6 to TRBJ2-3; 8 nucleotides align to TRBD2. This receptor was obtained from a human donor in good health (CMV status not recorded). Some clones in this sample may be carry-over from other donors' samples. The CDR3 region is CASSSFRGGREDTQYF. The CDR3, as DNA: TGTGCCAGCAGTTCCTTCCGGGGGGGCCGGGAAGATACGCAGTATTTT.